This T cell receptor (beta chain) was profiled in a study of shared clonotypes between healthy human individuals. The assay was immunoSEQ multiplex PCR, and TCRdb's table has in-frame clones only and misses some. This sample carries some 2,500,000 clones, about nine tenths of them seen once, and the ten largest clones take around 0.35%. Germline V gene lookup returns CDR1 SGDLS and CDR2 YYNGEE. The length of the CDR3 is 15 residues. V was pared by 0 bases and J by 11 bases, with 11 bases of the junction left unmatched. This TCR was sampled from a man aged 18 to 29 in good health. Some clones in this sample may be carry-over from other donors' samples. The chain is built from TRBV9 and TRBJ2-1; 7 bases agree with TRBD2. Sequencing input: naive CD4+ T cells from PBMCs. Subset of the sample: CD45RA+ positively selected. Here the CDR3 reads CASSVESGLMMKQFF. The CDR3 nucleotides are TGTGCCAGCAGCGTAGAATCGGGACTAATGATGAAGCAGTTCTTC.